The sample holds one count of the clone carrying this T cell receptor beta chain. The CDR3 length is 17 residues. V dropped 2 bases and J dropped 1; count of bases not matched to a gene: 8. CDR1 and CDR2 (germline): ENHRY, SYGVKD. Sequencing was performed with immunoSEQ multiplex PCR; in TCRdb, only in-frame clones are kept and a portion is missing. Among fewer than 250,000 clones listed, about 80% were seen once. Cohort allocation depended upon clinical history that participants reported. Participants classified as exposed had met a COVID-19 case within 2 weeks before study entry. The data stem from a study of blood T cell repertoires in COVID-19. Overall study context: PBMCs, B-cell-depleted T cells, or T cells provided the cDNA or gDNA that made up the material.

The chain is built from TRBV10-3 and TRBJ1-2; 9 nucleotides agree with TRBD1. This TCR was recovered from a woman aged 45-60 years who had been exposed to COVID-19. Input material: PBMCs or T cells enriched from blood (not recorded which). In nucleotides, the CDR3 is TGTGCCATCAGTGAGCTGGGGGACAGGGCCCTTAACTATGGCTACACCTTC. The encoded protein is CAISELGDRALNYGYTF.